Each of the 25 T cell receptor beta chains below was sequenced from the same sample in a study of cytomegalovirus exposure and HLA in healthy donors. Primers for the PCR totalled 60 Vbeta and 13 Jbeta. Sequenced by immunoSEQ multiplex PCR; TCRdb stores in-frame clones only, minus some. The table has approximately 160,000 clones, around 72% seen once. Material for sequencing was PBMCs. The receptors were gathered from a man aged 50 to 59 in good health and CMV-seronegative.

The chain recombines TRBV4-1 with TRBJ1-2; D possibly corresponds to TRBD1 (6 bases). V lost 1 base and J lost 8, with 14 bases in between. The germline V gene has CDR1 MGHRA and CDR2 YSYEKL. The CDR3 is made up of 14 amino acids. CDR3 DNA sequence: TGCGCCAGCAGCCAAGGGACCAGGGGAGAAGGCTACACCTTC. Amino acid sequence: CASSQGTRGEGYTF.

The chain couples TRBV18 to TRBJ2-2; perhaps TRBD2 as D (6 bases). Trimming pared 2 bases from V and 4 bases from J, leaving 8 bases between. The CDR3 extends over 14 amino acids. Looked up from germline, CDR1 is KGHSH and CDR2 is LQKENI. CDR3 DNA: TGTGCCAGCTCACCAGGGACTTTCACCGGGGAGCTGTTTTTT. Protein sequence: CASSPGTFTGELFF.

Of note for this clone: The sample contains more than one DNA sequence encoding this CDR3. The V gene is TRBV6-5, the J gene TRBJ2-7, with 8 bases aligning to TRBD2. The ends lost 6 bases at V and 2 bases at J; junction bases unmatched: 9. CDR3 length: 15 residues. Germline V gene data show CDR1 as MNHEY and CDR2 as SVGAGI. CDR3 protein: CASRPLAGGTYEQYF. CDR3 in DNA: TGTGCCAGCAGACCTCTGGCGGGGGGTACCTACGAGCAGTACTTC.

The CDR3 DNA is TGTGCCAGCAGTGGGGACAGGCTCTACGAGCAGTACTTC. It specifies CASSGDRLYEQYF. This rearrangement joins TRBV6-1 to TRBJ2-7, with 8 positions matching TRBD1. The CDR3 contains 13 residues. Germline-derived CDR1 and CDR2 are MNHNS and SASEGT. Trimming took 4 bases from V and 3 from J; bases not matched to a gene: 2.

The V gene is TRBV5-1, the J gene TRBJ2-2; 11 bases agree with TRBD1. CDR1 and CDR2 from the germline V gene are SGHRS and YFSETQ. This CDR3 region has 15 residues. J gave up 4 bases and V 3 bases, and 2 bases lay outside the gene matches. For the CDR3, the DNA is TGCGCCAGCAGCTCGGACAGGGGGCGCACCGGGGAGCTGTTTTTT. It encodes CASSSDRGRTGELFF.

The genes are TRBV5-1 and TRBJ2-5, with 9 positions matching TRBD1. CDR1 and CDR2 from the germline V gene are SGHRS and YFSETQ. CDR3 size: 15 residues. V shed 5 bases and J 4 bases; nucleotides not matched to a gene: 9. The CDR3 reads CASRPTGGLGETQYF. The CDR3 DNA is TGCGCCAGCAGACCGACAGGGGGTCTGGGAGAGACCCAGTACTTC.

The chain recombines TRBV2 with TRBJ2-3; TRBD2 matches 8 bases. Germline V gene data show CDR1 as SNHLY and CDR2 as FYNNEI. The CDR3 extends over 15 amino acids. Losses at the gene ends were 5 bases for V and 1 base for J; bases not matched to a gene: 5. This chain's CDR3 is CASSPHSGGTDTQYF. In nucleotides, the CDR3 is TGTGCCAGCAGTCCCCATAGCGGGGGCACAGATACGCAGTATTTT.

The chain links TRBV18 to TRBJ2-3; TRBD1 matches 9 bases. V gave up 4 bases and J gave up 1 base; unmatched junction bases: 3. This CDR3 spans 15 amino acids. The germline V gene has CDR1 KGHSH and CDR2 LQKENI. CDR3 loop: CASSLTGGGTDTQYF. The CDR3 region has the DNA TGTGCCAGCTCACTGACAGGGGGGGGCACAGATACGCAGTATTTT.

This chain uses TRBV7-9 with TRBJ1-2; D may be TRBD1 (5 bases). V lost 0 bases and J 6 bases, leaving 8 bases between the germline ends. This CDR3 is built from 13 residues. From germline, CDR1 is SEHNR and CDR2 FQNEAQ (reference sequence). CDR3 region: CASSLAGEDGYTF. The DNA of the CDR3 is TGTGCCAGCAGCTTAGCAGGGGAGGATGGCTACACCTTC.

The J gene is TRBJ1-5, the V gene TRBV6-5; D might be TRBD1 (6 bases). The germline CDR1 and CDR2 sequences are MNHEY and SVGAGI. V lost 6 bases to trimming and J lost 7 bases, with 13 bases between them. The CDR3 is 13 residues long. The CDR3 loop reads CASRGAPGQPQHF. CDR3 bases: TGTGCCAGCAGGGGGGCCCCCGGGCAGCCCCAGCATTTT.

The chain links TRBV28 to TRBJ1-1, with D possibly being TRBD1 (5 bases). This CDR3 has 16 residues. CDR1 is MDHEN, CDR2 SYDVKM, per germline. Trimming removed 5 bases from V and 1 base from J, with 17 bases in between. The CDR3 sequence: CASSAQGGYPNTEAFF. Written as DNA, the CDR3 is TGTGCCAGCAGTGCCCAGGGAGGTTACCCGAACACTGAAGCTTTCTTT.

The chain carries TRBV27 and TRBJ2-2; the D is unclear. CDR3 length equals 15 residues. V was pared by 10 bases and J by 5 bases, with 20 bases between. Germline lookup yields CDR1 MNHEY and CDR2 SMNVEV (reference sequence). The CDR3 region has the DNA TGTGCCACCAAGGTTTTGGAGAGAAGAACCGGGGAGCTGTTTTTT. Translating gives CATKVLERRTGELFF.

This rearrangement joins TRBV6-1 to TRBJ1-4, with a possible D match to TRBD1 (6 bases). The ends were cut back, 0 bases at V and 8 bases at J, with 13 bases in the middle. From germline, CDR1 is MNHNS and CDR2 SASEGT. The CDR3 totals 15 residues. In nucleotides, the CDR3 is TGTGCCAGCAGTGAAGCCCTGGCAGGGGTGGAAAAACTGTTTTTT. Translating it yields CASSEALAGVEKLFF.

This clone has a handful of counts. J is TRBJ1-1 and V is TRBV7-2; 8 nucleotides match TRBD1. V lost 4 bases to trimming and J lost 1 base; unmatched junction nucleotides: 2. From germline, CDR1 is SGHTA and CDR2 FQGNSA. The CDR3 is 14 amino acids. The CDR3 coding sequence is TGTGCCAGCAGCTGGGACAGGTGGAACACTGAAGCTTTCTTT. It codes for CASSWDRWNTEAFF.

The V call is TRBV4-1, the J call TRBJ2-5; the match to TRBD1 covers 10 bases. The J call may be wrong; the DNA end is better matched by TRBJ2-7. The CDR3 sequence is 16 residues long. CDR1 is MGHRA and CDR2 is YSYEKL in the germline V gene. The DNA for the CDR3 is TGCGCCAGCAGCCCTCAGGACAGGGGGGATCAGTACGAGCAGTACTTC. Translating it yields CASSPQDRGDQYEQYF.

The chain has TRBV6-5 and TRBJ2-7; the match to TRBD1 covers 8 bases. The CDR3 runs to 14 residues. Trimming removed 5 bases from V and 6 bases from J; junction bases left unmatched: 9. Germline CDR1 and CDR2: MNHEY and SVGAGI. The CDR3 is CASSRQGQQGEQYF. CDR3 bases: TGTGCCAGCAGTCGACAGGGGCAGCAGGGCGAGCAGTACTTC.

This clone was observed a single time. The chain carries TRBV28 and TRBJ1-2; 10 nucleotides align to TRBD1. The CDR3 sequence is 15 residues long. Germline V gene sequence: CDR1 MDHEN, CDR2 SYDVKM. The V gene end was trimmed by 3 bases and the J gene end by 7 bases; junction bases not matched to a gene: 8. Here the CDR3 reads CASSLGGTGVIGYTF. CDR3 in DNA: TGTGCCAGCAGTTTGGGAGGGACAGGGGTAATTGGCTACACCTTC.

The V gene is TRBV10-2, the J gene TRBJ1-2; 8 bases agree with TRBD1. The CDR3 runs 15 residues. With V trimmed by 0 bases and J by 2 bases, 2 bases remained unmatched. Germline values: CDR1 WSHSY, CDR2 SAAADI. CDR3 sequence (DNA): TGCGCCAGCAGTGAGTCGGGACAGGAGAACTATGGCTACACCTTC. Its protein is CASSESGQENYGYTF.

V is TRBV6-5 and J is TRBJ2-7, with 7 bases identical to TRBD1. Losses at the gene ends were 0 bases for V and 0 bases for J; bases not matched to a gene: 5. Looked up from germline, CDR1 is MNHEY and CDR2 is SVGAGI. This CDR3 is built from 16 residues. The CDR3 loop is CASSYSDRVSSYEQYF. The CDR3 nucleotides read TGTGCCAGCAGTTACTCAGACAGGGTCAGCTCCTACGAGCAGTACTTC.

The chain recombines TRBV27 with TRBJ1-4; no definite D call. The CDR3 spans 14 residues. Trimming took 2 bases from V and 1 from J, leaving 5 bases between them. CDR1 and CDR2 (germline): MNHEY, SMNVEV (reference sequence). This CDR3 reads CASSLRGTNEKLFF. CDR3 DNA sequence: TGTGCCAGCAGTTTACGGGGAACTAATGAAAAACTGTTTTTT.

This clone occurred a few times. The chain recombines TRBV6-1 with TRBJ1-2, with D perhaps matching TRBD1 (5 bases). The CDR3 has 13 residues. Trimming removed 0 bases from V and 6 bases from J, with 8 bases in between. Per the germline V gene, CDR1 is MNHNS and CDR2 is SASEGT. CDR3 amino acids: CASSEARGNGYTF. In nucleotides, the CDR3 is TGTGCCAGCAGTGAAGCGCGGGGGAATGGCTACACCTTC.

The CDR3 is CASGTPFQETQYF. For the CDR3, the DNA is TGTGCCAGCGGGACTCCCTTTCAAGAGACCCAGTACTTC. This chain connects TRBV21-1 to TRBJ2-5; the table's D gene call, TRBD2, was not cross checked with the DNA. TRBV21-1 is noted as a pseudogene. The CDR3 runs to 13 residues.

The rearrangement joins TRBV5-1 to TRBJ1-1; D ambiguous. CDR1 and CDR2 (germline): SGHRS, YFSETQ. V dropped 2 bases and J dropped 1 base, with 9 bases sitting between them. The CDR3 length is 14 residues. CDR3 nucleotides: TGCGCCAGCAGCTTAGAGCGGGGGAACACTGAAGCTTTCTTT. Its translation: CASSLERGNTEAFF.

The J gene is TRBJ2-3, the V gene TRBV27, with 7 nucleotides matching TRBD1. The ends lost 10 bases at V and 2 bases at J; junction bases unmatched: 6. The CDR3 has 13 amino acids. Germline V gene lookup returns CDR1 MNHEY and CDR2 SMNVEV (reference sequence). The CDR3 protein is CATRQGITDTQYF. The CDR3 DNA is TGTGCCACCCGACAGGGTATCACAGATACGCAGTATTTT.

This chain links TRBV9 with TRBJ1-5, with D hard to call. Germline V gene lookup returns CDR1 SGDLS and CDR2 YYNGEE. Between the trimmed V and J ends, which lost 4 bases and 3 bases, there was a span of 14 bases. There are 15 residues in the CDR3. The CDR3 DNA is TGTGCCAGCAGCTATTTCTCGGGAATCAATCAGCCCCAGCATTTT. Its translation is CASSYFSGINQPQHF. Combining the CDR3 with reference TRBV9 and TRBJ1-5 gives the whole variable domain DSGVTQTPKHLITATGQRVTLRCSPRSGDLSVYWYQQSLDQGLQFLIQYYNGEERAKGNILERFSAQQFPDLHSELNLSSLELGDSALYFCASSYFSGINQPQHFGDGTRLSIL.